This TCR beta chain was documented in a study of early T cells in non-severe SARS-CoV-2 infection. At the level of the study: Sequencing input comprised bulk RNA from unsorted whole blood; chain pairing was not available.

CDR1 is SGHAT, CDR2 FQNNGV, per germline. Between the trimmed V and J ends, which lost 0 bases and 7 bases, there was a span of 21 bases. The CDR3 length is 17 residues. Unique molecular identifiers were added to individual cDNA molecules. TCRdb fed the 5' RACE reads into MiXCR, producing one record per CDR3 protein. The data hold tens of thousands of distinct CDR3 sequences, with roughly 10% observed a single time. This clonotype was counted ten times or more. The antigen is undetermined. Broader study findings: Using VDJdb, the matching emphasized anti-spike CD8 responses while missing private and CD4 specificities.

The sequence was obtained from an adult who was a healthcare worker with PCR-confirmed SARS-CoV-2 infection or an uninfected control (not recorded which). The V and J genes are TRBV11-2 and TRBJ2-5, with D possibly TRBD2 on 6 matching bases. Material for sequencing was whole blood. CDR3: CASSLDYGTRGFTTQYF. The CDR3 region has the DNA TGTGCCAGCAGCTTAGATTACGGGACTCGGGGTTTTACGACCCAGTACTTC.